A single sample is the source of the 23 T cell receptor beta chains below, sequenced in a study of CD8+ T cells in alopecia areata. Investigators isolated RNA and reverse transcribed it into cDNA to act as the sequencing template. Clones were sequenced by immunoSEQ multiplex PCR, and TCRdb holds only the in-frame ones, with some missing. The sample includes 150,000 to 200,000 clones, around 64% of them seen just once. The starting material was CD8+ T cells sorted from blood, obtained at week 0. Receptors originate from a human donor with alopecia areata.

The V gene is TRBV9, the J gene TRBJ2-5; possibly TRBD1 or TRBD2 for D (6 bases each). Trimming removed 3 bases at V and 5 bases at J, with 11 bases between. CDR3 length: 13 residues. In germline, CDR1 is SGDLS, CDR2 YYNGEE. In DNA form, the CDR3 reads TGTGCCAGCAGCGCACAGGGAGGTGAGACCCAGTACTTC. Amino acid sequence: CASSAQGGETQYF.

The J gene is TRBJ2-6, the V gene TRBV2; the D gene is possibly TRBD1 (5 bases). Per the germline V gene, CDR1 is SNHLY and CDR2 is FYNNEI. V lost 7 bases and J lost 1, with 14 bases in between. The CDR3 runs 16 residues. The CDR3 DNA reads as TGTGCCAGCATGGCTCAGGGTGGGTCTGGGGCCAACGTCCTGACTTTC. Translating it yields CASMAQGGSGANVLTF.

The rearrangement links TRBV30 to TRBJ2-5; 8 nucleotides match TRBD2. The CDR3 totals 15 residues. With V trimmed by 3 bases and J by 0 bases, 6 bases remained unmatched. Per the germline V gene, CDR1 is GTSNPN and CDR2 is SVGIG (reference sequence). CDR3 bases: TGTGCCTGGAGCGGAGCGGGGGAGTACCAAGAGACCCAGTACTTC. This gives the protein CAWSGAGEYQETQYF.

This rearrangement joins TRBV29-1 to TRBJ2-6; D unresolved. In germline, CDR1 is SQVTM, CDR2 ANQGSEA. The CDR3 contains 12 residues. V lost 7 bases and J lost 0, with 4 bases in between. CDR3: CSAVSGANVLTF. As DNA, the CDR3 is TGCAGCGCCGTCTCTGGGGCCAACGTCCTGACTTTC.

The V gene is TRBV5-6, the J gene TRBJ2-7, with 12 bases fitting TRBD1. The CDR3 has 14 residues. Trimming at V came to 4 bases and at J to 7 bases, leaving 6 bases not matched to a gene. Germline V CDR1 and CDR2: SGHDT, YYEEEE. CDR3 in amino acids: CASSPGQGAREQYF. The DNA for the CDR3 is TGTGCCAGCAGCCCGGGACAGGGGGCGCGGGAGCAGTACTTC.

The chain employs TRBV10-3 and TRBJ1-3; maybe TRBD1 (6 bases). Between the trimmed V and J ends, which lost 0 bases and 0 bases, there was a span of 15 bases. CDR1 and CDR2 from the germline V gene are ENHRY and SYGVKD. The CDR3 loop spans 18 amino acids. The CDR3 region has the DNA TGTGCCATCAGTGAGTCAACCCGGGGGCCTAGCTCTGGAAACACCATATATTTT. This codes for CAISESTRGPSSGNTIYF.

The chain recombines TRBV9 with TRBJ2-3, with D uncertain. Germline CDR1 reads SGDLS; CDR2 reads YYNGEE. This CDR3 has 13 residues. With 4 bases removed from V and 0 bases from J, the gap between germline ends came to 6 bases. In DNA form, the CDR3 reads TGTGCCAGCAGCACCTGGAGCACAGATACGCAGTATTTT. Protein product: CASSTWSTDTQYF.

Points on this clone: The sample holds other DNA sequences that translate to the same CDR3. This chain links TRBV4-1 with TRBJ2-1; D gene uncertain. The CDR3 has 11 residues. Per the germline V gene, CDR1 is MGHRA and CDR2 is YSYEKL. V was cut by 0 bases and J by 9 bases, with 3 bases left in between. CDR3 DNA sequence: TGCGCCAGCAGCCAAGACAGTGAGCAGTTCTTC. It is translated as CASSQDSEQFF.

The chain has TRBV29-1 and TRBJ2-7; D possibly uses TRBD1 or TRBD2 (5 bases each). Germline V CDR1 and CDR2: SQVTM, ANQGSEA. The CDR3 has 16 amino acids. Trimming took 0 bases from V and 3 from J, leaving 18 bases between them. The CDR3 bases are TGCAGCGTTGAAGATCGGGGCCGGGTGGGTGTCTACGAGCAGTACTTC. It codes for CSVEDRGRVGVYEQYF.

The chain has TRBV6-5 and TRBJ1-1; unclear D gene. V lost 6 bases and J lost 11, with 16 bases in between. Germline CDR1 reads MNHEY; CDR2 reads SVGAGI. The CDR3 spans 12 residues. CDR3 loop: CASSHGGGEAFF. CDR3 nucleotides: TGTGCCAGCAGCCACGGCGGAGGTGAGGCTTTCTTT.

The genes are TRBV29-1 and TRBJ1-4; the D gene is possibly TRBD1 (5 bases). Germline CDR1 and CDR2: SQVTM and ANQGSEA. Trimming cost V 0 bases and J 4 bases, with 9 bases left between them. The CDR3 is 14 amino acids. CDR3 nucleotides: TGCAGCGTTGAAGAGGGACTTCATAATGAAAAACTGTTTTTT. Translating it yields CSVEEGLHNEKLFF. The variable domain in full, with the rest retrieved from reference TRBV29-1 and TRBJ1-4, is SAVISQKPSRDICQRGTSLTIQCQVDSQVTMMFWYRQQPGQSLTLIATANQGSEATYESGFVIDKFPISRPNLTFSTLTVSNMSPEDSSIYLCSVEEGLHNEKLFFGSGTQLSVL.

The chain links TRBV29-1 to TRBJ2-7; D is uncertain. The CDR3 runs to 13 residues. Trimming cost V 7 bases and J 2 bases, with 15 bases left between them. The germline V gene encodes CDR1 SQVTM and CDR2 ANQGSEA. The CDR3 region has the DNA TGCAGCGCCCTAGGCCCTGAAACCTACGAGCAGTACTTC. Residues: CSALGPETYEQYF.

This clone showed up just a few times. The chain uses TRBV5-1 and TRBJ2-1, with D possibly being TRBD1 or TRBD2 (5 bases each). The CDR3 is 15 amino acids. CDR1 is SGHRS and CDR2 is YFSETQ in the germline V gene. The ends were cut back, 3 bases at V and 5 bases at J, with 15 bases in the middle. In DNA, the CDR3 is TGCGCCAGCAGCTGGAGGACTCGACAGAACAATGAGCAGTTCTTC. Its translation is CASSWRTRQNNEQFF.

This clone appeared a single time. This chain joins TRBV30 and TRBJ1-1; D ambiguous. V shed 1 base and J shed 7 bases, with 7 bases lying between them. This CDR3 is built from 11 residues. Germline values: CDR1 GTSNPN, CDR2 SVGIG (reference sequence). The CDR3 reads CAWSDGGEAFF. CDR3 nucleotides: TGTGCCTGGAGTGACGGCGGTGAAGCTTTCTTT.

The chain uses TRBV30 and TRBJ1-1; D is unresolved. CDR1 is GTSNPN and CDR2 is SVGIG in the germline V gene (reference sequence). Trimming took 4 bases from V and 1 from J, leaving 1 base between them. This CDR3 has 10 amino acids. The CDR3 spells CAWKNTEAFF. CDR3 in DNA: TGTGCCTGGAAGAACACTGAAGCTTTCTTT.

The V call is TRBV5-1, the J call TRBJ2-1; a weak D match, TRBD2 (5 bases). Per the germline V gene, CDR1 is SGHRS and CDR2 is YFSETQ. The ends were cut back, 4 bases at V and 4 bases at J, with 15 bases in the middle. This CDR3 comprises 15 residues. CDR3 coding DNA: TGCGCCAGCAGCATCGAAACAGCGGTTTACAATGAGCAGTTCTTC. Amino acids: CASSIETAVYNEQFF.

V is TRBV7-9 and J is TRBJ1-5; tentative D call: TRBD1 (6 bases). CDR1 is SEHNR, CDR2 FQNEAQ, per germline (reference sequence). V was clipped by 3 bases and J by 2 bases, with 11 bases between them. This CDR3 has 15 amino acids. Written as DNA, the CDR3 is TGTGCCAGCAGCTTCGAGGGGGGTCGCAATCAGCCCCAGCATTTT. Its protein is CASSFEGGRNQPQHF.

This chain uses TRBV5-1 with TRBJ2-1, with a tentative D call TRBD1 (5 bases). The CDR3 spans 15 residues. Germline values: CDR1 SGHRS, CDR2 YFSETQ. Between the trimmed V and J ends, which lost 1 base and 0 bases, there was a span of 8 bases. The CDR3 nucleotides read TGCGCCAGCAGCTTGCAGACAGACTCCTACAATGAGCAGTTCTTC. It encodes CASSLQTDSYNEQFF.

Concerning this clone itself: Other DNA sequences from this sample encode an identical CDR3 as well. The genes are TRBV30 and TRBJ2-7; D is unresolved. V was clipped by 1 base and J by 0 bases, with 4 bases between them. The germline V gene has CDR1 GTSNPN and CDR2 SVGIG (reference sequence). This CDR3 is 12 amino acids long. The CDR3 loop is CAWSGDSYEQYF. CDR3 DNA sequence: TGTGCCTGGAGTGGGGACTCCTACGAGCAGTACTTC.

This clone was recorded a few times. The CDR3 bases are TGCGCCAGCAGCCAAGCCGGGACTATCGATGAGCAGTTCTTC. As protein: CASSQAGTIDEQFF. The V call is TRBV4-1, the J call TRBJ2-1; TRBD2 matches at 7 bases. Germline V gives CDR1 MGHRA, CDR2 YSYEKL. Trimming took 1 base from V and 8 from J; bases not matched to a gene: 5. This CDR3 spans 14 amino acids.

This chain joins TRBV7-9 and TRBJ2-7; D call uncertain. Germline CDR1 is SEHNR and CDR2 is FQNEAQ (reference sequence). The CDR3 spans 12 residues. Deletions cut 3 bases from V and 3 bases from J, with 6 bases between. The CDR3 DNA sequence: TGTGCCAGCAGCTTGGGCGACTACGAGCAGTACTTC. Protein sequence: CASSLGDYEQYF.

This rearrangement joins TRBV2 to TRBJ1-6, with a possible D match to TRBD1 (6 bases). The CDR3 loop spans 15 amino acids. V dropped 6 bases and J dropped 8 bases, with 17 bases sitting between them. The V gene's germline CDR1 is SNHLY and CDR2 FYNNEI. In DNA form, the CDR3 reads TGTGCCAGCAGCCCTGACAGGAGTATAGATTCACCCCTCCACTTT. Its protein product is CASSPDRSIDSPLHF.

The rearrangement uses TRBV5-1 and TRBJ2-5; 11 nucleotides agree with TRBD1. This CDR3 has 17 amino acids. In germline, CDR1 is SGHRS, CDR2 YFSETQ. Trimming cost V 2 bases and J 5 bases; bases outside gene matches: 11. The CDR3 DNA sequence: TGCGCCAGCAGCTTCGGGACAGGGGGACGTTTTGGGGAGACCCAGTACTTC. It yields the protein CASSFGTGGRFGETQYF. Filled out from reference TRBV5-1 and TRBJ2-5, the complete variable domain reads KAGVTQTPRYLIKTRGQQVTLSCSPISGHRSVSWYQQTPGQGLQFLFEYFSETQRNKGNFPGRFSGRQFSNSRSEMNVSTLELGDSALYLCASSFGTGGRFGETQYFGPGTRLLVL.